These 5 T cell receptor beta chains were sequenced from one sample in a study of T cell changes during pregnancy in multiple sclerosis. Assay: immunoSEQ multiplex PCR; the TCRdb copy retains only in-frame clones and omits some. The sample gives about 15,000 clones, 84% of which show up once; over 8% is in the top ten. The material sequenced was CD8+ T cells from peripheral blood mononuclear cells, taken in the second trimester of pregnancy. The source is a female donor in good health, enrolled as a control in a pregnancy study.

This clone was counted between two and nine times. The chain couples TRBV7-9 to TRBJ1-1, with unresolved D. CDR1 and CDR2 from the germline V gene are SEHNR and FQNEAQ (reference sequence). V lost 5 bases to trimming and J lost 5 bases, with 9 bases between them. There are 12 residues in the CDR3. The CDR3 here is CASSPPRTEAFF. CDR3 nucleotide sequence: TGTGCCAGCAGCCCCCCTAGGACTGAAGCTTTCTTT.

The chain employs TRBV7-9 and TRBJ2-2; 7 positions match TRBD1. Germline V lookup: CDR1 SEHNR, CDR2 FQNEAQ (reference sequence). CDR3 length: 16 amino acids. The trim removed 3 bases at V and 6 bases at J, leaving 10 bases unmatched. The CDR3 region is CASSLDPGGSAGELFF. As DNA, the CDR3 is TGTGCCAGCAGCTTGGACCCAGGGGGTTCAGCCGGGGAGCTGTTTTTT.

The rearrangement joins TRBV27 to TRBJ2-5, with D perhaps matching TRBD1 (5 bases). The CDR3 loop spans 13 amino acids. V shed 2 bases and J shed 3 bases, with 7 bases lying between them. Germline CDR1 reads MNHEY; CDR2 reads SMNVEV (reference sequence). The CDR3 is CASSLVREETQYF. The CDR3 nucleotides read TGTGCCAGCAGTTTAGTCAGGGAAGAGACCCAGTACTTC.

CDR3: CASSPGTAYGYTF. The CDR3 DNA follows: TGTGCCAGCAGCCCAGGGACAGCCTATGGCTACACCTTC. The J gene is TRBJ1-2, the V gene TRBV7-9; TRBD1 matches at 7 bases. Trimming at V came to 5 bases and at J to 4 bases, leaving 4 bases not matched to a gene. Germline CDR1 SEHNR, CDR2 FQNEAQ (reference sequence). CDR3 length: 13 residues.

The chain is built from TRBV4-3 and TRBJ2-2; possible D gene TRBD1, 6 bases. V was cut by 2 bases and J by 7 bases, with 14 bases left in between. Germline CDR1 reads LGHNA; CDR2 reads YSLEER. The CDR3 length is 15 residues. In nucleotides, the CDR3 is TGCGCCAGCAGCCAACGACGAGGGGGAGACGGGGAGCTGTTTTTT. Its translation: CASSQRRGGDGELFF.